What follows is one T cell receptor (beta chain) and its context. The antigen is undetermined. The sample originates from a study of T cells in Graves' hyperthyroidism and ophthalmopathy. TCR beta CDR3 region amplification was performed from RNA transcripts. HTBI primers drove first-round RT-PCR of the TCR CDR3. In TCRdb, the multiplex PCR reads were re-called with MiXCR into one record per CDR3 protein. This table holds approximately 420,000 distinct CDR3 sequences, approximately 15% found once. Whole-study results and caveats: Model output signaled ophthalmopathy a median roughly 6.5 months ahead of onset.

The study enrolled patients aged 18 to 65 with newly diagnosed hyperthyroidism of under 2 months' duration. Per the germline V gene, CDR1 is LNHDA and CDR2 is SQIVND (reference sequence). There are 14 residues in the CDR3. The ends were cut back, 1 base at V and 1 base at J, with 7 bases in the middle. The rearrangement joins TRBV19 to TRBJ1-1, with D hard to call. The TCR originated in a woman between 25 and 40 years old with Graves' hyperthyroidism. Material for sequencing was blood. The CDR3 bases are TGTGCCAGTAGTATAGGGCCAGCGAACACTGAAGCTTTCTTT. Protein: CASSIGPANTEAFF.